Described below is a single T cell receptor (beta chain) sequence and its context. These data come from a study of blood T cell repertoires in COVID-19. Study-level background: Acute-phase and convalescent COVID-19 samples originated in the United States, Italy and Spain. PBMCs, B-cell-depleted T cells, or T cells provided the cDNA or gDNA that made up the material.

The V end was cut by 7 bases, the J end by 6 bases, with 18 bases between. The germline CDR1 and CDR2 sequences are SQVTM and ANQGSEA. This CDR3 is built from 14 residues. In the source study's methods: Amplification of reference gene primers was used by the study to estimate nucleated cell counts. Clones were read by immunoSEQ multiplex PCR, and TCRdb kept only the in-frame ones, dropping some. V, J and clone size are taken as reported in that table, and D and trimming were inferred from the DNA itself. The sample records around 99,000 clones, approximately 90% being singletons. The sequencing input was peripheral blood. This sequence originates from a man between 50 and 59 years old with active or convalescent COVID-19. The V call is TRBV29-1, the J call TRBJ1-4; D is perhaps TRBD1 (6 bases). CDR3 residues: CSAEGGAGDEKLFF. Here the CDR3 DNA reads TGCAGCGCCGAGGGGGGGGCAGGGGATGAAAAACTGTTTTTT.